The 4 T cell receptor beta chains below come from one sample, sequenced in a study of cytotoxic CD8 clonotypes in ibrutinib-treated CLL. The assay was immunoSEQ multiplex PCR, and TCRdb's table has in-frame clones only and misses some. The table records tens of thousands of clones, approximately 70% of them present only once. The material was PBMCs, obtained after 12 months of ibrutinib treatment. The receptors come from a human donor with chronic lymphocytic leukemia.

The chain combines TRBV18 with TRBJ1-1; D ambiguous. Germline CDR1 and CDR2: KGHSH and LQKENI. V was cut by 4 bases and J by 2 bases, with 11 bases left in between. The CDR3 covers 14 residues. CDR3 in amino acids: CASSRKTSNTEAFF. The CDR3 nucleotides read TGTGCCAGCTCACGAAAAACCTCCAACACTGAAGCTTTCTTT.

V is TRBV19 and J is TRBJ2-1; 10 bases map to TRBD2. Trimming at V came to 6 bases and at J to 8 bases, leaving 4 bases not matched to a gene. The CDR3 sequence is 13 residues long. Per germline, CDR1 LNHDA and CDR2 SQIVND (reference sequence). In DNA, the CDR3 is TGTGCCAGTAGGTCTAGCGGGAGTGATGAGCAGTTCTTC. Translation: CASRSSGSDEQFF.

The J gene is TRBJ1-2, the V gene TRBV11-2; D is unclear. CDR3 length: 14 residues. Deletions cut 1 base from V and 0 bases from J, with 6 bases between. Germline loops: CDR1 SGHAT, CDR2 FQNNGV. CDR3 nucleotide sequence: TGTGCCAGCAGCTTAGCAATCTCTAACTATGGCTACACCTTC. This encodes CASSLAISNYGYTF.

V gene TRBV5-1 combines with J gene TRBJ2-5; 9 bases agree with TRBD2. Per germline, CDR1 SGHRS and CDR2 YFSETQ. The CDR3 runs 15 residues. The junction had 7 bases not matched to a gene; V was cut back by 1 base and J by 6 bases. The CDR3 DNA reads TGCGCCAGCAGCTTGTCGCTAGCGGGATGGCAGACCCAGTACTTC. Translating it yields CASSLSLAGWQTQYF.